Below, one T cell receptor beta chain is given with its context. In germline, CDR1 is LGHDT, CDR2 YNNKEL (reference sequence). V was pared by 4 bases and J by 1 base, with 8 bases of the junction left unmatched. The CDR3 contains 16 residues. These data come from a study of blood T cell repertoires in COVID-19. Overall study: The samples span acute and convalescent COVID-19 from the United States, Italy and Spain. Sources were T cells, B-cell-depleted T cells, or PBMCs; the material itself was cDNA or gDNA.

Methods used by the authors: Reference gene primers were amplified, and this amplification served to estimate nucleated cell counts. Assay used: immunoSEQ multiplex PCR; TCRdb lists only in-frame clones, some missing. V, J and clone size are taken as reported in that table, and D and trimming were inferred from the DNA itself. The sample has some 340,000 clones; around 85% are singletons. The sequenced material came from peripheral blood. The chain carries TRBV3-1 (or the pseudogene TRBV3-2) and TRBJ2-7; TRBD1 matches at 9 bases. The clonotype was recovered from a woman younger than 30 with acute or convalescent COVID-19. Here the CDR3 reads CASSRRWGTGSYEQYF. For the CDR3, the DNA is TGTGCCAGCAGCCGAAGATGGGGGACAGGGTCCTACGAGCAGTACTTC.